This T cell receptor beta chain comes out of a study of blood T cell repertoires in COVID-19. Libraries were prepared by immunoSEQ multiplex PCR; TCRdb keeps only in-frame clonotypes and omits some of them. The top ten clones hold 18% of a sample with about 210,000 clones, about 85% of them seen once. This clone was seen a handful of times. V dropped 3 bases and J dropped 2; count of bases not matched to a gene: 3. Germline CDR1 is SGHNT and CDR2 is YENEEA. CDR3 length equals 17 residues. This TCR came from a man between 40 and 49 years old who had recovered from COVID-19. The V gene is TRBV11-3, the J gene TRBJ2-2; 13 bases fit TRBD2. The specimen was PBMCs or T cells enriched from blood (not recorded which). CDR3 DNA sequence: TGTGCCAGCAGCTTGCGGACTAGCGGGAGAAACACCGGGGAGCTGTTTTTT. This gives the protein CASSLRTSGRNTGELFF.